Sequencing of this TCR beta chain was carried out in a study of Ad26.COV2.S vaccination and SARS-CoV-2 variants. Study background: Ad26.COV2.S given intramuscularly, once or twice 56 days apart. Broader study findings: Total T cell responses, in the TCR breadth and depth analyses, may have been underestimated.

Regarding treatment: about 20 received Ad26.COV2.S at low or high dose, single or two shots; roughly five received placebo; per-sample allocation not given. Day 63 following the first vaccine or placebo injection was when the samples were taken. This clone was detected only once. What it recognizes is unknown. Sequenced by immunoSEQ multiplex PCR; TCRdb stores in-frame clones only, minus some. The sample carries some 320,000 clones, 85% recorded once. Trimming at V came to 3 bases and at J to 8 bases, leaving 6 bases not matched to a gene. Germline CDR1 reads SGHVS; CDR2 reads FNYEAQ. The CDR3 contains 15 residues.

The starting material was peripheral blood, obtained in a trial of Ad26.COV2.S vaccine versus placebo. V usage is TRBV7-6 and J usage is TRBJ1-4; TRBD1 matches at 10 bases. The TCR originated in a person aged 18-60 years who received the Ad26.COV2.S COVID-19 vaccine or a placebo. The CDR3 here is CASSLGQGRFEKLFF. In nucleotides, the CDR3 is TGTGCCAGCAGCTTGGGACAGGGGCGATTCGAAAAACTGTTTTTT.